Presented here are 19 T cell receptor beta chains from one specimen sequenced in a study of shared clonotypes between healthy human individuals. Repertoires were generated with immunoSEQ multiplex PCR, while TCRdb's copy carries only in-frame clones and drops some. This table holds millions of clones, 85% to 95% found once. Sequencing used naive CD4+ T cells sorted from blood. Subset noted: CD45RA+ positively selected. Receptor source: a man between 18 and 35 years old in good health.

The chain recombines TRBV28 with TRBJ2-1, with D possibly being TRBD2 (5 bases). Germline CDR1 reads MDHEN; CDR2 reads SYDVKM. The CDR3 is 14 residues long. The V end lost 6 bases, the J end lost 7 bases, and 16 bases lay between the germline ends. In DNA form, the CDR3 reads TGTGCCAGCAGCAAAACTCCGAGGAGGAATGAGCAGTTCTTC. It specifies CASSKTPRRNEQFF.

The chain carries TRBV5-1 and TRBJ1-2, with D unresolved. CDR3 length: 15 residues. The V gene's germline CDR1 is SGHRS and CDR2 YFSETQ. V was trimmed by 0 bases and J by 5 bases, leaving 14 bases between them. In DNA, the CDR3 is TGCGCCAGCAGCTTGGGGTGGCTCGATGTTTATGGCTACACCTTC. Protein: CASSLGWLDVYGYTF.

The rearrangement links TRBV6-5 to TRBJ2-1, with 8 bases matching TRBD1. The V gene's germline CDR1 is MNHEY and CDR2 SVGAGI. V was clipped by 2 bases and J by 7 bases; unmatched bases: 7. The CDR3 runs to 15 residues. The CDR3 is CASSYISRGLNEQFF. The CDR3 DNA sequence: TGTGCCAGCAGTTACATTTCCAGGGGGCTTAATGAGCAGTTCTTC.

For this clone: An end of the junction does not agree with germline; a read error may underlie this. The rearrangement joins TRBV7-9 to TRBJ1-4; no firm D call. The CDR3 is 11 amino acids. Germline V CDR1 and CDR2: SEHNR, FQNEAQ (reference sequence). As DNA, the CDR3 is TGTGCCAGCAGCCCCTCGGAGAGATGGAGTTTT. It translates to CASSPSERWSF.

The chain recombines TRBV6-5 with TRBJ1-4, with 7 bases fitting TRBD1. V was clipped by 6 bases and J by 8 bases; unmatched bases: 6. The germline gives CDR1 MNHEY, CDR2 SVGAGI. The CDR3 spans 13 residues. DNA of the CDR3: TGTGCCAGCAGACCGACAGGGCTAGAAAAACTGTTTTTT. Protein product: CASRPTGLEKLFF.

The rearrangement joins TRBV28 to TRBJ1-5; the match to TRBD1 covers 7 bases. V lost 8 bases to trimming and J lost 6 bases; unmatched junction nucleotides: 10. Germline CDR1 and CDR2: MDHEN and SYDVKM. CDR3 length equals 14 residues. The CDR3 sequence: CASWTQGVSQPQHF. The CDR3 DNA sequence: TGTGCCAGCTGGACGCAGGGGGTGAGTCAGCCCCAGCATTTT. Full variable domain (outside the CDR3, taken from reference TRBV28 and TRBJ1-5): DVKVTQSSRYLVKRTGEKVFLECVQDMDHENMFWYRQDPGLGLRLIYFSYDVKMKEKGDIPEGYSVSREKKERFSLILESASTNQTSMYLCASWTQGVSQPQHFGDGTRLSIL.

The chain couples TRBV7-2 to TRBJ2-7; TRBD1 is a possible D gene (6 bases). The V end lost 5 bases, the J end lost 1 base, and 12 bases lay between the germline ends. This CDR3 is built from 14 residues. Germline V gene data show CDR1 as SGHTA and CDR2 as FQGNSA. The CDR3 sequence is CASSLNRDSYEQYF. Written as DNA, the CDR3 is TGTGCCAGCAGCCTTAACAGGGATTCCTACGAGCAGTACTTC.

The CDR3: CASSRSTGRSYNEQFF. Here the CDR3 DNA reads TGTGCCAGCAGCCGTTCGACAGGTCGTTCCTACAATGAGCAGTTCTTC. This sequence joins TRBV7-2 and TRBJ2-1, with D perhaps matching TRBD1 (6 bases). CDR1 is SGHTA, CDR2 FQGNSA, per germline. V gave up 5 bases and J gave up 1 base, with 15 bases separating them. The CDR3 is 16 amino acids.

The chain has TRBV30 and TRBJ2-5, with TRBD2 matching 11 bases. V dropped 5 bases and J dropped 4; count of bases not matched to a gene: 6. Germline loops: CDR1 GTSNPN, CDR2 SVGIG (reference sequence). This CDR3 is 14 amino acids long. The CDR3 bases are TGTGCCTGGGGACTAGCGGGCGGGGGAGAGACCCAGTACTTC. The encoded protein is CAWGLAGGGETQYF.

The chain joins TRBV10-3 to TRBJ1-2; the D is unclear. The CDR3 extends over 14 amino acids. The germline V gene encodes CDR1 ENHRY and CDR2 SYGVKD. The V end lost 2 bases, the J end lost 4 bases, and 11 bases lay between the germline ends. Written as DNA, the CDR3 is TGTGCCATCAGTGAGGACCCGCAGGCCTATGGCTACACCTTC. This encodes CAISEDPQAYGYTF.

The rearrangement uses TRBV2 and TRBJ1-4; 7 nucleotides match TRBD1. The ends lost 6 bases at V and 5 bases at J; junction bases unmatched: 9. Germline CDR1 reads SNHLY; CDR2 reads FYNNEI. This CDR3 region has 15 residues. This CDR3 is CASSLRDSRNEKLFF. The CDR3 bases are TGTGCCAGCAGCCTCCGGGACAGCAGAAATGAAAAACTGTTTTTT.

The rearrangement links TRBV6-1 to TRBJ1-2; 7 positions agree with TRBD1. The V and J ends lost 8 bases and 4 bases, in that order; junction bases with no gene match: 7. CDR1 and CDR2 (germline): MNHNS, SASEGT. CDR3 length equals 13 residues. The CDR3 loop is CASSTGSRYGYTF. CDR3 sequence (DNA): TGTGCCAGCTCGACAGGGTCGCGCTATGGCTACACCTTC.

V and J are TRBV28 and TRBJ2-5; 9 bases agree with TRBD2. The CDR3 sequence is 13 residues long. V was pared by 9 bases and J by 5 bases, with 7 bases of the junction left unmatched. The germline V gene encodes CDR1 MDHEN and CDR2 SYDVKM. CDR3 sequence: CASISGGGETQYF. DNA of the CDR3: TGTGCCAGTATTAGCGGGGGAGGGGAGACCCAGTACTTC.

The chain employs TRBV28 and TRBJ1-5, with D unclear. Germline V CDR1 and CDR2: MDHEN, SYDVKM. V was trimmed by 5 bases and J by 5 bases, leaving 13 bases between them. The CDR3 contains 14 residues. CDR3 residues: CASSHREIDQPQHF. The CDR3 DNA reads TGTGCCAGCAGTCATAGGGAGATTGATCAGCCCCAGCATTTT.

The chain couples TRBV5-1 to TRBJ2-3, with D possibly matching TRBD1 (5 bases). The ends were cut back, 1 base at V and 2 bases at J, with 14 bases in the middle. The CDR3 has 16 residues. Germline CDR1 reads SGHRS; CDR2 reads YFSETQ. This CDR3 reads CASSLYVQVNTDTQYF. In DNA form, the CDR3 reads TGCGCCAGCAGCTTGTACGTACAGGTTAACACAGATACGCAGTATTTT.

This clone showed up just once. V is TRBV10-2 and J is TRBJ1-1; no clear D. Trimming cost V 7 bases and J 0 bases, with 6 bases left between them. The CDR3 has 12 residues. Germline V gene lookup returns CDR1 WSHSY and CDR2 SAAADI. The CDR3 spells CASKRVNTEAFF. The DNA for the CDR3 is TGCGCCAGCAAGCGGGTGAACACTGAAGCTTTCTTT.

The chain has TRBV6-5 and TRBJ1-2; TRBD1 aligns across 7 bases. The length of the CDR3 is 14 residues. Germline trimming cut 4 bases from V and 5 bases from J; bases unmatched to any gene: 7. Germline-derived CDR1 and CDR2 are MNHEY and SVGAGI. DNA of the CDR3: TGTGCCAGCAGTTTAGGGGGCGAACTGTATGGCTACACCTTC. It translates to CASSLGGELYGYTF.

The J gene is TRBJ2-3, the V gene TRBV19; the match to TRBD2 covers 12 bases. Germline lookup yields CDR1 LNHDA and CDR2 SQIVND (reference sequence). J lost 3 bases, V lost 5 bases, and 6 bases had no gene match. The CDR3 has 16 residues. CDR3 protein: CASSPAGTSGTDTQYF. In DNA form, the CDR3 reads TGTGCCAGTAGTCCTGCCGGGACTAGCGGGACAGATACGCAGTATTTT.

This sequence joins TRBV4-1 and TRBJ1-5; D perhaps matches TRBD1 (5 bases). The V end lost 0 bases, the J end lost 6 bases, and 18 bases lay between the germline ends. Germline V lookup: CDR1 MGHRA, CDR2 YSYEKL. This CDR3 spans 17 amino acids. The CDR3 here is CASSQDEGWGGTQPQHF. The DNA for the CDR3 is TGCGCCAGCAGCCAAGATGAGGGTTGGGGGGGGACTCAGCCCCAGCATTTT.